This T cell receptor (beta chain) was sequenced during a study of T cell responses to AZD1222 COVID-19 vaccine. Study-wide findings and caveats: Following two doses of AZD1222, Spike-specific TCR breadth and depth rose. The repertoires were collected only after the peak T cell response. Seropositivity was recorded at baseline in only six AZD1222 recipients. Reportedly, close to half of spike-specific TCRs are directed against unmutated variant regions.

V gave up 5 bases and J gave up 12 bases; unmatched junction bases: 10. The CDR3 covers 15 residues. Germline CDR1 MDHEN, CDR2 SYDVKM. TCRdb's table, derived via immunoSEQ multiplex PCR, lists solely in-frame clones and lacks some. The sample records some 170,000 clones, 75% to 90% being singletons. As to this clone: Its antigen is unidentified.

This chain joins TRBV28 and TRBJ2-1, with 13 bases fitting TRBD2. The sequences come from peripheral blood, collected 28 days after the second dose of the MenACWY control vaccine. The sequence was obtained from an adult who received the MenACWY meningococcal vaccine as a control. CDR3 loop: CASSPTPGTSGTQFF. The CDR3 DNA follows: TGTGCCAGCAGTCCTACTCCCGGGACTAGCGGGACGCAGTTCTTC.